Below are 11 T cell receptor beta chains sequenced from a single sample in a study of T cell repertoires in cytomegalovirus infection. MiXCR, run by TCRdb on the reads, gives a single entry per CDR3 protein. The data contain a few hundred thousand distinct CDR3 sequences, about 42% of them singletons. Which antigens these TCRs recognize remains unknown. The sequences come from cultured PBMCs, collected from culture after CMV antigen stimulation. These receptors were obtained from a human donor in good health (CMV status not recorded). Some clones in this sample may be carry-over from other donors' samples.

This chain connects TRBV12-3 or TRBV12-4 to TRBJ2-2, with a tentative D call TRBD2 (6 bases). Deletions cut 2 bases from V and 3 bases from J, with 10 bases between. This CDR3 has 15 residues. The CDR3 DNA reads TGTGCCAGCAGTTTAACGGGAGTATACACCGGGGAGCTGTTTTTT. Its translation is CASSLTGVYTGELFF.

Concerning this clonotype: The junction does not match germline at one end; this may be a read error. The chain uses TRBV7-2 and TRBJ2-2, with 9 bases matching TRBD2. The CDR3 has 17 residues. Germline V gene lookup returns CDR1 SGHTA and CDR2 FQGNSA. The CDR3 DNA is TGTGCCAGCAGCTTAAGGAGCGGGGGGCCGAACACCAGGGAGCTGTTTTTT. It translates to CASSLRSGGPNTRELFF.

V gene TRBV5-1 combines with J gene TRBJ2-3; TRBD2 agrees at 10 bases. CDR1 and CDR2 (germline): SGHRS, YFSETQ. The CDR3 has 15 residues. V was pared by 4 bases and J by 5 bases, with 7 bases of the junction left unmatched. CDR3 loop: CASSVSGRAGDTQYF. CDR3 sequence (DNA): TGCGCCAGCAGCGTCAGCGGGAGGGCCGGAGATACGCAGTATTTT.

The sample holds a few counts of this clonotype. The rearrangement joins TRBV14 to TRBJ1-4, with a possible D match to TRBD1 (5 bases). Trimming cost V 2 bases and J 4 bases, with 17 bases left between them. The CDR3 length is 17 residues. The germline gives CDR1 SGHDN, CDR2 FVKESK. For the CDR3, the DNA is TGTGCCAGCAGCCAATTTGACAGAAATCCCATTAATGAAAAACTGTTTTTT. This codes for CASSQFDRNPINEKLFF.

This rearrangement joins TRBV7-2 to TRBJ2-3, with 7 bases fitting TRBD2. V gave up 1 base and J gave up 2 bases; unmatched junction bases: 3. The length of the CDR3 is 15 residues. CDR1 and CDR2 from the germline V gene are SGHTA and FQGNSA. The DNA for the CDR3 is TGTGCCAGCAGCTTAGGTAGCGGGTACACAGATACGCAGTATTTT. It codes for CASSLGSGYTDTQYF.

This clonotype has a handful of counts. This chain joins TRBV27 and TRBJ1-1, with D possibly being TRBD1 (6 bases). V was cut by 9 bases and J by 2 bases, with 10 bases left in between. CDR3 length: 12 amino acids. CDR1 and CDR2 from the germline V gene are MNHEY and SMNVEV (reference sequence). Here the CDR3 DNA reads TGTGCCAGTAAACAGGGTAACACTGAAGCTTTCTTT. This encodes CASKQGNTEAFF.

This rearrangement joins TRBV28 to TRBJ2-7; TRBD2 aligns across 10 bases. The V gene's germline CDR1 is MDHEN and CDR2 SYDVKM. The V segment lost 2 bases and the J segment 0 bases; nucleotides outside the gene matches: 16. The CDR3 loop spans 20 amino acids. The CDR3 DNA reads TGTGCCAGCAGTTTACGTAAGCGGGCTAGCGGGGGCCACCGCTCCTACGAGCAGTACTTC. Translation: CASSLRKRASGGHRSYEQYF.

J is TRBJ2-5 and V is TRBV20-1; D might be TRBD1 (5 bases). Looked up from germline, CDR1 is DFQATT and CDR2 is SNEGSKA (reference sequence). V was cut by 6 bases and J by 3 bases, with 11 bases left in between. CDR3 length: 12 amino acids. CDR3: CSARLGEETQYF. The DNA of the CDR3 is TGCAGTGCGAGGCTAGGGGAAGAGACCCAGTACTTC.

CDR3 sequence (DNA): TGCGCCAGCAGCCACTTCTTAGCGGGGGGCCCTAAAGAGACCCAGTACTTC. Its translation is CASSHFLAGGPKETQYF. The chain couples TRBV4-1 to TRBJ2-5; 10 positions agree with TRBD2. V dropped 3 bases and J dropped 3; count of bases not matched to a gene: 10. The CDR3 loop spans 17 amino acids. The germline CDR1 and CDR2 sequences are MGHRA and YSYEKL.

The chain uses TRBV4-3 and TRBJ1-2; D uncertain. This CDR3 is 14 amino acids long. V was pared by 8 bases and J by 6 bases, with 19 bases between. Germline V gene sequence: CDR1 LGHNA, CDR2 YSLEER. The DNA for the CDR3 is TGCGCCAGCGGGATGGGGAAGGGTATCAATGGCTACACCTTC. Translating it yields CASGMGKGINGYTF.

V and J are TRBV20-1 and TRBJ2-5; TRBD2 aligns across 7 bases. V dropped 5 bases and J dropped 7; count of bases not matched to a gene: 1. The CDR3 is 10 amino acids. Germline V gives CDR1 DFQATT, CDR2 SNEGSKA (reference sequence). The CDR3 spells CSARGGTQYF. DNA for the CDR3: TGCAGTGCTCGCGGGGGGACCCAGTACTTC.